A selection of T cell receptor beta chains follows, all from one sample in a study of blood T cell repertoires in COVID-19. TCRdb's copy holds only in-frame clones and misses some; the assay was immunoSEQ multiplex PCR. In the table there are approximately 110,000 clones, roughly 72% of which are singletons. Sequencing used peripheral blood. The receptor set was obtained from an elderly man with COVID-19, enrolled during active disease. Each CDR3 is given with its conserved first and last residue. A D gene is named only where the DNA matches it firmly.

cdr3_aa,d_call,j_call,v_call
CASSLMGGETQYF,NA,TRBJ2-5,TRBV27
CSVDGPNNRGSQYF,TRBD1,TRBJ2-3,TRBV29-1
CASKEEFLSSYEQYF,NA,TRBJ2-7,TRBV6-5
CASSRGKSYEQYF,NA,TRBJ2-7,TRBV19
CASSLLRNHQPQHF,NA,TRBJ1-5,TRBV28
CASSLPSGGTYEQYF,TRBD2,TRBJ2-7,TRBV6-2/TRBV6-3
CASSLGTGVIYEQYF,TRBD1,TRBJ2-7,TRBV5-1
CASSNPGAYEQYF,NA,TRBJ2-7,TRBV6-5
CASSEKTASGNTIYF,NA,TRBJ1-3,TRBV6-1
CASSRGTSGQETQYF,TRBD2,TRBJ2-5,TRBV7-9
CASSWDRGLNIQYF,TRBD1,TRBJ2-4,TRBV6-5
CASSQEATGPYEQYF,TRBD1,TRBJ2-7,TRBV4-3
CASSQLGTSGRDSEETQYF,TRBD2,TRBJ2-5,TRBV4-1
CASSMEQNTEAFF,NA,TRBJ1-1,TRBV19
CASNRRLAGGDEQFF,TRBD2,TRBJ2-1,TRBV19
CASSLWGARSYEQYF,NA,TRBJ2-7,TRBV27
CASSDGRNQETQYF,NA,TRBJ2-5,TRBV2
CATPDRGLPF,TRBD1,TRBJ1-4,TRBV19
CAISGYRGRGYTF,TRBD1,TRBJ1-2,TRBV10-3
CASRVEGMGLGEQFF,NA,TRBJ2-1,TRBV19
CASSLALGTGSEQYF,TRBD1,TRBJ2-7,TRBV5-4
CASSQDGGSAFF,NA,TRBJ1-1,TRBV3-1/TRBV3-2